This T cell receptor (beta chain) emerged from a study of shared T cell receptors in the human thymus. Germline CDR1 and CDR2: SQVTM and ANQGSEA. The CDR3 consists of 14 residues. Trimming removed 0 bases from V and 5 bases from J, with 13 bases in between. Libraries were prepared by immunoSEQ multiplex PCR; TCRdb keeps only in-frame clonotypes and omits some of them. The sample contains 550,000 to 800,000 clones, 80% to 90% of which appear only once. Another study also made use of these data, one on human thymus T cells.

The chain carries TRBV29-1 and TRBJ1-1; D gene ambiguous. This TCR derives from a girl less than two years old with a congenital heart defect. Sequencing was carried out using thymocytes. As DNA, the CDR3 is TGCAGCGTTGAAGATAGTACAGAATGTACTGAAGCTTTCTTT. It encodes CSVEDSTECTEAFF.